This T cell receptor (beta chain) stems from a study of sequential checkpoint blockade in melanoma. About the study: Each arm's sequence ended with maintenance nivolumab.

Generated by immunoSEQ multiplex PCR, the TCRdb table keeps only in-frame clones and is missing some. In the table there are some 19,000 clones, around 83% of which are singletons. Treatment specified: randomized to nivolumab then ipilimumab (arm A) or the reverse (arm B). DNA-damaging chemotherapy had not been given to any patient beforehand. Live CD3+CD8+ CD19− CD56− cells were sorted from PBMCs. This CDR3 comprises 15 residues. Trimming stripped 3 bases from V and 5 bases from J, with 15 bases between. From germline, CDR1 is SGDLS and CDR2 YYNGEE. Source: CD8+ T cells sorted from blood (inferred from file names), taken from a patient given nivolumab and ipilimumab in sequence. This receptor was obtained from a human donor with melanoma. The chain couples TRBV9 to TRBJ1-5; perhaps TRBD1 as D (5 bases). The CDR3: CASSGGGSPHQPQHF. The DNA for the CDR3 is TGTGCCAGCAGCGGGGGGGGTTCCCCCCATCAGCCCCAGCATTTT.